This T cell receptor beta chain was sequenced during a study of T cells in Graves' hyperthyroidism and ophthalmopathy. Study results and limitations: Blood also held most thyroid clonotypes expanded beyond 0.001.

There were TCR beta CDR3 regions amplified from RNA transcripts. Initially, a first-round RT-PCR of the TCR CDR3 employed the HTBI primer set. TCRdb passed the multiplex PCR reads through MiXCR, listing each CDR3 protein once. The table shows 550,000 to 800,000 distinct CDR3 sequences, with 15% to 20% occurring only once. This clonotype has ten or more counts. Its antigen is not identified. The CDR3 sequence is 13 residues long. CDR1 and CDR2 from the germline V gene are MNHNS and SASEGT. After removal of 6 bases from V and 10 bases from J, the junction contained 6 bases not matched to a gene. The chain joins TRBV6-1 to TRBJ2-4; 10 positions agree with TRBD1. The receptor was derived from a man aged 18 to 29 with Graves' hyperthyroidism. Sequencing used blood. CDR3 amino acids: CASSVGQGRIQYF. The CDR3 DNA sequence: TGTGCCAGCAGCGTGGGACAGGGGAGGATTCAGTACTTC.